Presented here are 24 T cell receptor beta chains from one specimen sequenced in a study of cytomegalovirus exposure and HLA in healthy donors (dated by TCRdb to 2016 to 2017). The library was made by the immunoSEQ multiplex PCR assay. A mixture of 60 forward primers for TCR Vbeta segments and 13 reverse primers for TCR Jbeta segments was used in the multiplex PCR. TCRdb took this table from immuneACCESS and kept in-frame rearrangements with V and J called. Such tables lack part of the clones; where checked against another copy, unresolved V genes explain under half of the gap, and the rest is unexplained. The sample profile shows about 200,000 clones; roughly 85% of them were found once. 1.5% to 2% of the sample rests with the top ten. The sequenced sample was PBMCs. All receptors derive from a woman aged 18 to 35 in good health and CMV-seronegative.

The chain is built from TRBV11-2 and TRBJ2-1, with 8 bases that match TRBD1. The CDR3 has 15 amino acids. Germline V gene lookup returns CDR1 SGHAT and CDR2 FQNNGV. The junction had 8 bases not matched to a gene; V was cut back by 5 bases and J by 5 bases. CDR3 DNA: TGTGCCAGCAGCAACCGGGACAGGAGAAACAATGAGCAGTTCTTC. Its translation: CASSNRDRRNNEQFF.

V and J are TRBV7-2 and TRBJ1-2; 7 bases are shared with TRBD1. The trim removed 6 bases at V and 4 bases at J, leaving 8 bases unmatched. The germline V gene has CDR1 SGHTA and CDR2 FQGNSA. This CDR3 has 14 residues. CDR3 residues: CASSPGTVAYGYTF. DNA for the CDR3: TGTGCCAGCAGTCCGGGGACAGTTGCCTATGGCTACACCTTC.

V is TRBV19 and J is TRBJ2-7; tentatively, D is TRBD2 (5 bases). CDR1 is LNHDA and CDR2 is SQIVND in the germline V gene (reference sequence). Trimming left V 3 bases short and J 5 bases short, with 17 bases between. CDR3 length: 15 residues. The CDR3 DNA reads as TGTGCCAGTAGTATGATGAACGGGATAGGGAACGAGCAGTACTTC. This codes for CASSMMNGIGNEQYF. Full variable domain (outside the CDR3, taken from reference TRBV19 and TRBJ2-7): DGGITQSPKYLFRKEGQNVTLSCEQNLNHDAMYWYRQDPGQGLRLIYYSQIVNDFQKGDIAEGYSVSREKKESFPLTVTSAQKNPTAFYLCASSMMNGIGNEQYFGPGTRLTVT.

The rearrangement uses TRBV4-1 and TRBJ2-1; D not certain. This CDR3 comprises 16 residues. Trimming took 0 bases from V and 0 from J, leaving 9 bases between them. Germline V CDR1 and CDR2: MGHRA, YSYEKL. The CDR3 here is CASSQDNTNSYNEQFF. Here the CDR3 DNA reads TGCGCCAGCAGCCAAGATAACACCAACTCCTACAATGAGCAGTTCTTC.

This clone was recorded once. The chain employs TRBV7-6 and TRBJ1-1, with D maybe TRBD1 (5 bases). The CDR3 length is 15 residues. The germline V gene has CDR1 SGHVS and CDR2 FNYEAQ. The germline V and J ends were trimmed by 5 bases and 1 base, with 14 bases remaining between them. This CDR3 reads CASSPLGQTNTEAFF. DNA for the CDR3: TGTGCCAGCAGCCCCTTGGGGCAAACGAACACTGAAGCTTTCTTT.

The J gene is TRBJ2-7, the V gene TRBV9; the match to TRBD1 covers 10 bases. Unmatched junction bases numbered 2, after V lost 0 bases and J lost 2 bases. The CDR3 covers 15 residues. Per the germline V gene, CDR1 is SGDLS and CDR2 is YYNGEE. CDR3 DNA: TGTGCCAGCAGCGTAGGACAGGGGGCGACCTACGAGCAGTACTTC. Translating gives CASSVGQGATYEQYF.

The chain employs TRBV19 and TRBJ2-2, with 9 bases aligning to TRBD2. Germline V gives CDR1 LNHDA, CDR2 SQIVND (reference sequence). V lost 5 bases, J lost 3 bases, and 7 bases stayed unmatched. The CDR3 runs 16 residues. The CDR3 here is CASSAQLAGDTGELFF. The CDR3 nucleotides are TGTGCCAGTAGTGCACAACTAGCGGGTGACACCGGGGAGCTGTTTTTT. Complete variable domain (other parts from reference TRBV19 and TRBJ2-2): DGGITQSPKYLFRKEGQNVTLSCEQNLNHDAMYWYRQDPGQGLRLIYYSQIVNDFQKGDIAEGYSVSREKKESFPLTVTSAQKNPTAFYLCASSAQLAGDTGELFFGEGSRLTVL.

This clone appeared a few times. The chain combines TRBV6-1 with TRBJ2-7; D unclear. The CDR3 covers 13 residues. CDR1 is MNHNS, CDR2 SASEGT, per germline. V was cut by 6 bases and J by 7 bases, with 16 bases left in between. The CDR3 reads CASSVPTLREQYF. The CDR3 region has the DNA TGTGCCAGCAGCGTCCCTACTCTGAGGGAGCAGTACTTC.

The chain employs TRBV9 and TRBJ2-1; a possible D gene is TRBD2 (6 bases). CDR1 is SGDLS, CDR2 YYNGEE, per germline. The CDR3 covers 16 residues. The V end was cut by 0 bases, the J end by 2 bases, with 12 bases between. CDR3 nucleotides: TGTGCCAGCAGCGTAGAACCGCGGGGAGCCTACAATGAGCAGTTCTTC. Protein product: CASSVEPRGAYNEQFF.

This clone has a single count. This chain joins TRBV6-5 and TRBJ1-1; 11 nucleotides line up with TRBD1. Germline V gene sequence: CDR1 MNHEY, CDR2 SVGAGI. The CDR3 is made up of 15 amino acids. V trimming: 0 bases; J trimming: 7 bases; junction bases outside the gene matches: 4. The chain's CDR3 is CASSYSMDRGREAFF. In DNA form, the CDR3 reads TGTGCCAGCAGTTACTCGATGGACAGGGGGCGTGAAGCTTTCTTT.

The rearrangement uses TRBV27 and TRBJ2-3; TRBD2 matches at 9 bases. Germline-derived CDR1 and CDR2 are MNHEY and SMNVEV (reference sequence). This CDR3 comprises 15 residues. V lost 0 bases, J lost 6 bases, and 4 bases stayed unmatched. DNA for the CDR3: TGTGCCAGCAGTTTATCGTCTAGCGGGGAGGATACGCAGTATTTT. This sequence encodes CASSLSSSGEDTQYF.

This rearrangement joins TRBV11-3 to TRBJ2-3; 11 bases fit TRBD2. The germline V gene has CDR1 SGHNT and CDR2 YENEEA. V was pared by 4 bases and J by 3 bases, with 6 bases of the junction left unmatched. There are 16 residues in the CDR3. The CDR3 DNA is TGTGCCAGCAGCTCGATACTAGCGGGAGTGACAGATACGCAGTATTTT. Translated, it gives CASSSILAGVTDTQYF.

This sequence joins TRBV7-2 and TRBJ1-5, with 9 nucleotides matching TRBD1. Losses at the gene ends were 4 bases for V and 5 bases for J; bases not matched to a gene: 6. The V gene's germline CDR1 is SGHTA and CDR2 FQGNSA. The CDR3 covers 15 residues. CDR3 loop: CASSWGQGLDQPQHF. CDR3 DNA sequence: TGTGCCAGCAGCTGGGGACAGGGCTTGGATCAGCCCCAGCATTTT.

The chain couples TRBV6-5 to TRBJ2-7; TRBD1 agrees at 12 bases. The trim removed 6 bases at V and 2 bases at J, leaving 5 bases unmatched. CDR1 MNHEY and CDR2 SVGAGI come from the germline V gene. The CDR3 has 15 residues. DNA of the CDR3: TGTGCCAGCAGACCGGGGACAGGGGGCCCCTACGAGCAGTACGTC. Translating gives CASRPGTGGPYEQYV.

CDR3 bases: TGTGCCATCAGTGAGAGCGGGCTCTCCTACAATGAGCAGTTCTTC. Its protein product is CAISESGLSYNEQFF. The chain uses TRBV10-3 and TRBJ2-1; a weak D match, TRBD2 (6 bases). Germline CDR1 and CDR2: ENHRY and SYGVKD. The CDR3 runs to 15 residues. V lost 2 bases, J lost 0 bases, and 8 bases lay in between.

The rearrangement links TRBV29-1 to TRBJ2-3, with TRBD1 matching 7 bases. Germline CDR1 is SQVTM and CDR2 is ANQGSEA. Trimming removed 2 bases from V and 3 bases from J; junction bases left unmatched: 8. CDR3 length: 15 residues. The CDR3 sequence is CSVESTGDVTDTQYF. CDR3 nucleotide sequence: TGCAGCGTTGAATCCACAGGGGATGTGACAGATACGCAGTATTTT.

V usage is TRBV6-6 and J usage is TRBJ2-7; possibly TRBD2 for D (6 bases). Trimming shortened V by 0 bases and J by 0 bases, and 9 bases separated the two germline ends. The CDR3 totals 15 residues. Germline assignment: CDR1 MNHNY and CDR2 SVGAGI (reference sequence). This CDR3 reads CASSYSGEVSYEQYF. In nucleotides, the CDR3 is TGTGCCAGCAGTTACTCCGGGGAGGTCTCCTACGAGCAGTACTTC.

V usage is TRBV10-2 and J usage is TRBJ1-2; no firm D call. V gave up 2 bases and J gave up 4 bases, with 2 bases separating them. CDR3 length equals 11 residues. Per germline, CDR1 WSHSY and CDR2 SAAADI. The DNA of the CDR3 is TGCGCCAGCAGTGAGCGCTATGGCTACACCTTC. This translates into CASSERYGYTF.

The chain couples TRBV7-2 to TRBJ2-7; 7 bases are shared with TRBD2. V trimming: 5 bases; J trimming: 3 bases; junction bases outside the gene matches: 10. Germline CDR1 SGHTA, CDR2 FQGNSA. The CDR3 sequence is 15 residues long. As DNA, the CDR3 is TGTGCCAGCAGCCCTACGGCGGGAGTATTCTACGAGCAGTACTTC. Protein: CASSPTAGVFYEQYF. Complete variable domain (other parts from reference TRBV7-2 and TRBJ2-7): GAGVSQSPSNKVTEKGKDVELRCDPISGHTALYWYRQSLGQGLEFLIYFQGNSAPDKSGLPSDRFSAERTGGSVSTLTIQRTQQEDSAVYLCASSPTAGVFYEQYFGPGTRLTVT.

The chain links TRBV9 to TRBJ2-2; D unclear. Trimming pared 1 base from V and 6 bases from J, leaving 4 bases between. This CDR3 comprises 12 residues. Per germline, CDR1 SGDLS and CDR2 YYNGEE. The CDR3 region has the DNA TGTGCCAGCAGCGTATCTCCCGGGGAGCTGTTTTTT. It codes for CASSVSPGELFF.

This chain uses TRBV11-2 with TRBJ2-1; TRBD2 agrees at 11 bases. V was pared by 2 bases and J by 8 bases, with 8 bases of the junction left unmatched. The CDR3 runs to 16 residues. Germline V CDR1 and CDR2: SGHAT, FQNNGV. Here the CDR3 reads CASSLNSRLAGYEQFF. CDR3 bases: TGTGCCAGCAGCTTAAACTCCCGACTAGCGGGATATGAGCAGTTCTTC.

The chain combines TRBV11-2 with TRBJ1-2; no definite D call. Deletions cut 0 bases from V and 7 bases from J, with 12 bases between. The germline gives CDR1 SGHAT, CDR2 FQNNGV. The CDR3 runs 14 residues. CDR3 DNA: TGTGCCAGCAGCTTAGATGTCTATGGTACTGGCTACACCTTC. It yields the protein CASSLDVYGTGYTF.

Comments on this clone: The germline gene is not matched at one end of the junction; a read error may be the cause. In DNA form, the CDR3 reads TGTGCCATCAGTGGGGGCGCGGACTATGGCCACACCTTC. Amino acid sequence: CAISGGADYGHTF. The J gene is TRBJ1-2, the V gene TRBV10-3, with D perhaps matching TRBD1 (5 bases). CDR1 and CDR2 from the germline V gene are ENHRY and SYGVKD. The CDR3 has 13 amino acids.

This clone was seen only once. The V and J genes are TRBV30 and TRBJ2-2, with 9 bases identical to TRBD2. The V gene end was trimmed by 5 bases and the J gene end by 7 bases; junction bases not matched to a gene: 5. This CDR3 contains 13 residues. Germline V gene lookup returns CDR1 GTSNPN and CDR2 SVGIG (reference sequence). CDR3 sequence: CAWCSGSIGELFF. The CDR3 DNA is TGTGCCTGGTGTAGCGGGAGCATCGGGGAGCTGTTTTTT.